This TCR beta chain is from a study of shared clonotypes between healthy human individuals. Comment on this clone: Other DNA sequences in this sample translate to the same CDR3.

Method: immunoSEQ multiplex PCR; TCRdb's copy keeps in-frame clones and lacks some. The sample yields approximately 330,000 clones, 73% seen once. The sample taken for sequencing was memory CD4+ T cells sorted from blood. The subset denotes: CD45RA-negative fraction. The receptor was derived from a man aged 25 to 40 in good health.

The chain's CDR3 is CASSLGAPYEQYF. The CDR3 coding sequence is TGCGCCAGCAGCTTGGGGGCCCCCTACGAGCAGTACTTC. V usage is TRBV5-1 and J usage is TRBJ2-7, with D uncertain. Trimming shortened V by 0 bases and J by 2 bases, and 6 bases separated the two germline ends. The CDR3 runs 13 residues. The germline V gene encodes CDR1 SGHRS and CDR2 YFSETQ.